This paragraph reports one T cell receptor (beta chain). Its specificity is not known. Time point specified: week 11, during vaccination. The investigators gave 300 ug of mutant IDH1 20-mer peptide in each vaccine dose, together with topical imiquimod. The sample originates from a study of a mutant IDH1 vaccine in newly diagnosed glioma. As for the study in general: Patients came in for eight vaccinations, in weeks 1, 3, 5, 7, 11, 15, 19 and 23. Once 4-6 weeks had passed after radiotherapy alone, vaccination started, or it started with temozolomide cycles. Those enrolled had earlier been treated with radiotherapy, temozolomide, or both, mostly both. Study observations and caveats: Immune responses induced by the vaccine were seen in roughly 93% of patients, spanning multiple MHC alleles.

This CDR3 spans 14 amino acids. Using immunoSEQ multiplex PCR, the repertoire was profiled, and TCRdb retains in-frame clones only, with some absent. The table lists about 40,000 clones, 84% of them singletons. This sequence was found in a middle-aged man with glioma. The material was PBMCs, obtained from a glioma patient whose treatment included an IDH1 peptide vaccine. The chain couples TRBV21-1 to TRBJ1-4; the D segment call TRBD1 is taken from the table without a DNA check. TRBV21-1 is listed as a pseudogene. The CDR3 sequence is CASSTGVLNEKLFF. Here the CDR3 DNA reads TGTGCCAGCAGCACAGGGGTTCTCAATGAAAAACTGTTTTTT.